Following are 28 T cell receptor beta chains from one sample sequenced in a study of T cells in tuberculosis. Some clones are missing from TCRdb's copy, which holds only in-frame ones; the method was immunoSEQ multiplex PCR. The sample holds fewer than 40,000 clones, about 91% seen once. Time point denoted: new active TB diagnosis, blood taken before or within 7 days of starting treatment. The material was PBMCs, obtained at tuberculosis diagnosis. The receptor source for this set is an adult with tuberculosis.

This chain connects TRBV5-6 to TRBJ2-1; perhaps TRBD1 as D (6 bases). The CDR3 extends over 16 amino acids. Germline CDR1 and CDR2: SGHDT and YYEEEE. V was cut by 4 bases and J by 7 bases, with 21 bases left in between. The CDR3 is CASSGGRRPQWNEQFF. The CDR3 DNA reads TGTGCCAGCAGCGGGGGCCGACGCCCCCAGTGGAATGAGCAGTTCTTC.

The rearrangement links TRBV5-6 to TRBJ1-3; 7 nucleotides align to TRBD1. Germline V gives CDR1 SGHDT, CDR2 YYEEEE. The CDR3 totals 16 residues. V shed 4 bases, J shed 1 base, and the junction held 8 bases outside the gene matches. CDR3 nucleotides: TGTGCCAGCAGCGAATTCGGGACAGCGTCTGGAAACACCATATATTTT. Protein: CASSEFGTASGNTIYF.

The chain is built from TRBV15 and TRBJ2-3; no reliable D call. Trimming cost V 0 bases and J 1 base, with 8 bases left between them. Germline CDR1 and CDR2: LNHNV and YYDKDF (reference sequence). This CDR3 region has 15 residues. DNA for the CDR3: TGTGCCACCAGCAGAGATTTGAGTCGCACAGATACGCAGTATTTT. Protein: CATSRDLSRTDTQYF.

J is TRBJ2-7 and V is TRBV7-2; D is unclear. In germline, CDR1 is SGHTA, CDR2 FQGNSA. This CDR3 has 16 amino acids. Trimming took off 0 bases at V and 2 bases at J, with 14 bases between the two ends. CDR3 bases: TGTGCCAGCAGCTTAGCTGGCGGAATACCAACCTACGAGCAGTACTTC. Protein product: CASSLAGGIPTYEQYF.

V and J are TRBV7-2 and TRBJ2-1; 10 bases are shared with TRBD2. Germline values: CDR1 SGHTA, CDR2 FQGNSA. V dropped 7 bases and J dropped 4; count of bases not matched to a gene: 7. This CDR3 region has 15 residues. CDR3 coding DNA: TGTGCCAGCACCCCCAGCGGGGGGGCTTACAATGAGCAGTTCTTC. This translates into CASTPSGGAYNEQFF.

This rearrangement joins TRBV7-2 to TRBJ1-5; tentative D call: TRBD1 (5 bases). The germline V gene encodes CDR1 SGHTA and CDR2 FQGNSA. Trimming pared 1 base from V and 7 bases from J, leaving 14 bases between. The CDR3 runs 15 residues. The CDR3 region has the DNA TGTGCCAGCAGCTTAGTGGCAGGGACTGTCCAGCCCCAGCATTTT. Translated, it gives CASSLVAGTVQPQHF.

In its sample, this clone was seen once. V is TRBV30 and J is TRBJ1-2; weak D call: TRBD1 (6 bases). CDR3 length equals 14 residues. Between the trimmed V and J ends, which lost 1 base and 3 bases, there was a span of 12 bases. CDR1 and CDR2 from the germline V gene are GTSNPN and SVGIG (reference sequence). Written as DNA, the CDR3 is TGTGCCTGGAGTGCGGGGGGCGCAGACTATGGCTACACCTTC. Its protein is CAWSAGGADYGYTF.

This rearrangement joins TRBV11-2 to TRBJ2-3; 11 bases are a match to TRBD2. The J segment lost 4 bases and the V segment lost 4 bases, leaving 4 bases of the junction unmatched. Germline loops: CDR1 SGHAT, CDR2 FQNNGV. This CDR3 comprises 15 residues. CDR3 in amino acids: CASSSIAGGPDTQYF. CDR3 sequence (DNA): TGTGCCAGCAGCTCCATAGCGGGGGGGCCAGATACGCAGTATTTT.

V is TRBV6-1 and J is TRBJ2-2; TRBD1 aligns across 7 bases. Germline loops: CDR1 MNHNS, CDR2 SASEGT. CDR3 length: 15 amino acids. The V and J ends lost 8 bases and 3 bases, in that order; junction bases with no gene match: 9. CDR3 in amino acids: CASLNRGRYTGELFF. DNA for the CDR3: TGTGCCAGCCTTAACAGGGGACGTTACACCGGGGAGCTGTTTTTT.

The J gene is TRBJ2-1, the V gene TRBV4-2; 8 positions match TRBD2. Unmatched junction bases numbered 13, after V lost 2 bases and J lost 7 bases. The CDR3 extends over 17 amino acids. Germline lookup yields CDR1 LGHNA and CDR2 YNFKEQ. The CDR3 nucleotides read TGTGCCAGCAGCCAACAGGGATACGGGGGGGGCTTTAATGAGCAGTTCTTC. Protein sequence: CASSQQGYGGGFNEQFF.

V gene TRBV7-8 combines with J gene TRBJ2-1; TRBD2 matches 9 bases. V shed 5 bases, J shed 5 bases, and the junction held 16 bases outside the gene matches. The CDR3 loop spans 18 amino acids. From germline, CDR1 is SGHVS and CDR2 FQNEAQ. The CDR3 spells CASSPRRKGLAPNNEQFF. The CDR3 DNA sequence: TGTGCCAGCAGCCCTAGGCGGAAGGGACTAGCCCCCAACAATGAGCAGTTCTTC.

The chain links TRBV7-8 to TRBJ2-1, with 11 bases aligning to TRBD1. The V segment lost 5 bases and the J segment 2 bases; nucleotides outside the gene matches: 17. This CDR3 is 20 amino acids long. Looked up from germline, CDR1 is SGHVS and CDR2 is FQNEAQ. CDR3 nucleotide sequence: TGTGCCAGCAGCCTCGGCACCGGGACAGGGGGGAGGGCCCCCTACAATGAGCAGTTCTTC. As protein: CASSLGTGTGGRAPYNEQFF.

This chain links TRBV5-4 with TRBJ2-7, with a tentative D call TRBD2 (6 bases). The CDR3 loop spans 13 amino acids. CDR1 and CDR2 (germline): SGHNT, YYREEE (reference sequence). V lost 3 bases and J 3 bases, leaving 10 bases between the germline ends. As DNA, the CDR3 is TGTGCCAGCAGCTCGGGACTTCACTACGAGCAGTACTTC. Translating gives CASSSGLHYEQYF.

A remark on this clone: One junction end disagrees with the germline gene, perhaps due to a read error. The sample contains more than one DNA sequence encoding this CDR3. CDR3 DNA sequence: TGTGCCAGCAGCCGAGGTAGGGAGCAGTATTTC. Translating gives CASSRGREQYF. The V and J genes are TRBV7-8 and TRBJ2-7; D might be TRBD2 (5 bases). The CDR3 runs to 11 residues. Germline-derived CDR1 and CDR2 are SGHVS and FQNEAQ.

This clone appeared a single time. The J gene is TRBJ1-1, the V gene TRBV29-1; 12 bases fit TRBD1. The junction had 10 bases not matched to a gene; V was cut back by 3 bases and J by 8 bases. This CDR3 has 15 residues. The germline V gene encodes CDR1 SQVTM and CDR2 ANQGSEA. This CDR3 is CSVDPGQGASLEAFF. The DNA for the CDR3 is TGCAGCGTTGATCCGGGACAGGGGGCGAGTCTCGAAGCTTTCTTT.

J is TRBJ1-4 and V is TRBV2; possibly TRBD1 for D (6 bases). This CDR3 spans 15 amino acids. From germline, CDR1 is SNHLY and CDR2 FYNNEI. V lost 5 bases, J lost 4 bases, and 14 bases lay in between. The CDR3, as DNA: TGTGCCAGCAGTAGTCCAGGGGCAATTAATGAAAAACTGTTTTTT. Its protein product is CASSSPGAINEKLFF.

J is TRBJ2-3 and V is TRBV9; 7 bases agree with TRBD2. This CDR3 is built from 15 residues. Germline V gene sequence: CDR1 SGDLS, CDR2 YYNGEE. V was pared by 2 bases and J by 2 bases, with 5 bases of the junction left unmatched. The CDR3 loop is CASSVAAGPTDTQYF. CDR3 DNA: TGTGCCAGCAGCGTGGCAGCGGGGCCCACAGATACGCAGTATTTT.

As regards this clone: At one end, the junction sequence differs from germline, possibly due to a read error. The V gene is TRBV29-1, the J gene TRBJ1-1, with a weak D call TRBD1 (6 bases). This CDR3 spans 8 amino acids. Germline CDR1 is SQVTM and CDR2 is ANQGSEA. The CDR3 reads CSGTVKPF. The CDR3 bases are TGCAGCGGGACAGTCAAACCCTTT.

The chain joins TRBV18 to TRBJ2-7, with 10 bases identical to TRBD1. J gave up 2 bases and V 0 bases, and 4 bases lay outside the gene matches. This CDR3 is built from 16 residues. Germline assignment: CDR1 KGHSH and CDR2 LQKENI. The DNA of the CDR3 is TGTGCCAGCTCACCACCGCGACAGGGGGCACCCTACGAGCAGTACGTC. Translating gives CASSPPRQGAPYEQYV.

The V call is TRBV6-5, the J call TRBJ2-7; 11 nucleotides line up with TRBD2. After removal of 6 bases from V and 1 base from J, the junction contained 2 bases not matched to a gene. The germline CDR1 and CDR2 sequences are MNHEY and SVGAGI. CDR3 length: 14 residues. CDR3 amino acids: CASSLAGGSYEQYF. CDR3 bases: TGTGCCAGCAGCCTAGCGGGGGGATCCTACGAGCAGTACTTC.

This clone was detected once. The CDR3 region has the DNA TGTGCCAGCAGCCCTGCCTATAATTCACCCCTCCACTTT. Its protein product is CASSPAYNSPLHF. The chain carries TRBV7-6 and TRBJ1-6; D remains ambiguous. The CDR3 runs to 13 residues. CDR1 and CDR2 (germline): SGHVS, FNYEAQ. V lost 5 bases and J lost 2, with 4 bases in between.

The DNA for the CDR3 is TGTGCCAGCAGTCTTACCGGGACAGCTAACTATGGCTACACCTTC. Encoded protein: CASSLTGTANYGYTF. The rearrangement joins TRBV6-5 to TRBJ1-2, with 7 nucleotides matching TRBD1. J was trimmed by 0 bases and V by 5 bases; bases with no gene match: 6. CDR3 size: 15 residues. Germline assignment: CDR1 MNHEY and CDR2 SVGAGI.

The chain couples TRBV6-1 to TRBJ1-1, with 7 nucleotides matching TRBD1. CDR3 size: 15 residues. V lost 2 bases and J lost 2; bases outside the gene matches: 5. The germline V gene encodes CDR1 MNHNS and CDR2 SASEGT. For the CDR3, the DNA is TGTGCCAGCAGTGAAAGGGGACAGTCCAACACTGAAGCTTTCTTT. This gives the protein CASSERGQSNTEAFF.

This chain joins TRBV9 and TRBJ2-7; D might be TRBD2 (5 bases). CDR1 SGDLS and CDR2 YYNGEE come from the germline V gene. The V gene lost 0 bases and the J gene lost 7 bases, with 11 bases spanning the gap. The CDR3 is made up of 13 amino acids. The CDR3 coding sequence is TGTGCCAGCAGCGTAGGAGGGCGGCGAGAGCAGTACTTC. Translation: CASSVGGRREQYF.

The CDR3 sequence: CASSQTRVVYNEQFF. Written as DNA, the CDR3 is TGTGCCAGTAGTCAGACTAGAGTAGTTTACAATGAGCAGTTCTTC. The chain combines TRBV19 with TRBJ2-1, with a tentative D call TRBD2 (6 bases). The CDR3 spans 15 residues. The V gene's germline CDR1 is LNHDA and CDR2 SQIVND (reference sequence). With 5 bases removed from V and 4 bases from J, the gap between germline ends came to 15 bases. Full variable domain (outside the CDR3, taken from reference TRBV19 and TRBJ2-1): DGGITQSPKYLFRKEGQNVTLSCEQNLNHDAMYWYRQDPGQGLRLIYYSQIVNDFQKGDIAEGYSVSREKKESFPLTVTSAQKNPTAFYLCASSQTRVVYNEQFFGPGTRLTVL.

This sequence joins TRBV4-2 and TRBJ1-1; 8 bases are a match to TRBD1. The CDR3 extends over 13 amino acids. With V trimmed by 4 bases and J by 10 bases, 8 bases remained unmatched. CDR1 and CDR2 (germline): LGHNA, YNFKEQ. CDR3 sequence reads: CASSPQGAQVAFF. Written as DNA, the CDR3 is TGTGCCAGCAGCCCCCAGGGGGCGCAGGTAGCTTTCTTT.

The CDR3 here is CAWNSVTDTQYF. In DNA form, the CDR3 reads TGTGCCTGGAATAGCGTCACAGATACGCAGTATTTT. This chain uses TRBV30 with TRBJ2-3, with D possibly being TRBD2 (5 bases). Germline V gene sequence: CDR1 GTSNPN, CDR2 SVGIG (reference sequence). The CDR3 is 12 residues long. The V and J ends lost 4 bases and 2 bases respectively, with 7 bases between them. The whole variable domain, remainder taken from reference TRBV30 and TRBJ2-3, is SQTIHQWPATLVQPVGSPLSLECTVEGTSNPNLYWYRQAAGRGLQLLFYSVGIGQISSEVPQNLSASRPQDRQFILSSKKLLLSDSGFYLCAWNSVTDTQYFGPGTRLTVL.

The chain has TRBV10-3 and TRBJ1-3; 9 positions agree with TRBD1. This CDR3 spans 19 amino acids. Germline loops: CDR1 ENHRY, CDR2 SYGVKD. Germline trimming cut 8 bases from V and 0 bases from J; bases unmatched to any gene: 17. In nucleotides, the CDR3 is TGTGCCATCTCCAGTCCCGGGACAGGGTCGGGGCTCTCTGGAAACACCATATATTTT. Its translation is CAISSPGTGSGLSGNTIYF.